These T cell receptor beta chains were read from a single sample in a study of molecular identifiers for immune sequencing clone quantification. Each CDR3 protein gets one entry after TCRdb re-called the PCR reads with MiXCR. This table holds approximately 60,000 distinct CDR3 sequences, about 20% found once. The sample was naive CD8+ T cells from blood, with Jurkat cell RNA spiked in. Every receptor here comes from a human donor in good health. Some libraries in this study had Jurkat cell RNA spiked in. Both conserved end residues are part of each CDR3. The D gene is left open where the match is weak. Some rows have no size entry. The others give once, few or many, or a class for an expanded clone.

size	V	D	J	CDR3	DNA
.	TRBV12-3/TRBV12-4	.	TRBJ2-1	CASSPSRAEQFF	TGTGCCAGCAGTCCTAGTCGCGCTGAGCAGTTCTTC
many	TRBV10-2	TRBD2	TRBJ2-5	CASSDPGTSGQETQYF	TGCGCCAGCAGTGATCCCGGGACTAGCGGCCAAGAGACCCAGTACTTC
many	TRBV4-2	TRBD2	TRBJ2-7	CASSQESAGGGTYEQYF	TGTGCCAGCAGCCAAGAATCGGCGGGAGGGGGAACCTACGAGCAGTACTTC
many	TRBV7-9	.	TRBJ2-5	CASSLVMYQETQYF	TGTGCCAGCAGCTTAGTTATGTACCAAGAGACCCAGTACTTC
many	TRBV28	.	TRBJ2-7	CASSSARDRSSYEQYF	TGTGCCAGCAGTTCTGCCCGAGACCGAAGCTCCTACGAGCAGTACTTC
many	TRBV6-2/TRBV6-3	.	TRBJ2-7	CASSYSAAGRQYF	TGTGCCAGCAGTTACTCGGCGGCAGGCCGTCAGTACTTC
.	TRBV7-3	.	TRBJ2-1	CASSSSGLGNKQFF	TGTGCCAGCAGCTCGTCGGGCCTCGGCAATAAGCAGTTCTTC
many	TRBV20-1	.	TRBJ1-2	CSAQEGRASWTSESTVDGYTF	TGCAGTGCGCAAGAGGGGCGGGCTTCGTGGACGTCGGAATCCACGGTGGATGGCTACACCTTC
many	TRBV19	.	TRBJ2-2	CASSGRPNTGELFF	TGTGCCAGTAGCGGGCGGCCGAACACCGGGGAGCTGTTTTTT
many	TRBV9	.	TRBJ2-5	CASSVEPQETQYF	TGTGCCAGCAGCGTGGAACCCCAAGAGACCCAGTACTTC
many	TRBV6-1	TRBD2	TRBJ2-7	CASSEAYPTSGRNYEQYF	TGTGCCAGCAGTGAAGCTTACCCCACTAGCGGGAGGAACTACGAGCAGTACTTC
many	TRBV6-6	.	TRBJ2-7	CASSMTDFEQYF	TGTGCCAGCAGCATGACCGACTTCGAGCAGTACTTC
many	TRBV7-6	.	TRBJ1-5	CASSLKQADQPQHF	TGTGCCAGCAGCTTAAAACAGGCCGATCAGCCCCAGCATTTT
.	TRBV19	.	TRBJ2-1	CASSAGTAGGSYNEQFF	TGTGCCAGTAGTGCGGGAACAGCCGGCGGCTCCTACAATGAGCAGTTCTTC
many	TRBV3-1	TRBD2	TRBJ2-7	CASSPSASGTYEQYF	TGTGCCAGCAGCCCCAGTGCTAGCGGAACCTACGAGCAGTACTTC
many	TRBV27	TRBD1	TRBJ1-6	CASSLFYSRDRSSYNSPLHF	TGTGCCAGCAGTTTATTTTATTCTCGGGACAGGAGCTCCTATAATTCACCCCTCCACTTT
many	TRBV27	.	TRBJ2-7	CASRVGYEQYF	TGTGCCAGCCGTGTAGGGTACGAGCAGTACTTC
few	TRBV21-1	.	TRBJ2-7	CASTLATSSYEQYF	TGTGCCAGCACCCTAGCGACCAGCTCCTACGAGCAGTACTTC
many	TRBV29-1	.	TRBJ2-2	CSVGDENTGELFF	TGCAGCGTTGGGGACGAGAACACCGGGGAGCTGTTTTTT
many	TRBV6-5	.	TRBJ1-2	CASSYSNNNYGYTF	TGTGCCAGCAGTTACTCGAACAATAACTATGGCTACACCTTC
many	TRBV4-1	.	TRBJ2-7	CASSQVSWRGDSYEQYF	TGCGCCAGCAGCCAAGTGTCGTGGCGGGGAGATTCCTACGAGCAGTACTTC
many	TRBV12-5	TRBD2	TRBJ2-1	CASGLASGGRNEQFF	TGTGCTAGTGGTCTCGCTAGCGGGGGCCGCAATGAGCAGTTCTTC
many	TRBV13	.	TRBJ2-3	CASSPEGEGPDTQYF	TGTGCCAGCAGCCCGGAGGGAGAGGGCCCAGATACGCAGTATTTT
many	TRBV13	TRBD1	TRBJ1-2	CASSGEGQGNGYTF	TGTGCCAGCAGCGGGGAGGGACAGGGGAACGGCTACACCTTC
.	TRBV7-9	.	TRBJ2-1	CASSFLPSYNEQFF	TGTGCCAGCAGCTTCCTCCCGTCCTACAATGAGCAGTTCTTC
few	TRBV12-3/TRBV12-4	.	TRBJ2-7	CASSFGGMSEQYF	TGTGCCAGCAGTTTCGGGGGAATGAGCGAGCAGTACTTC
many	TRBV5-4	.	TRBJ2-5	CASSQDSQETQYF	TGTGCCAGCAGCCAGGACAGCCAAGAGACCCAGTACTTC
many	TRBV11-3	.	TRBJ2-2	CASSLDLQDSTGELFF	TGTGCCAGCAGCTTAGACCTACAGGACAGCACCGGGGAGCTGTTTTTT
.	TRBV10-3	.	TRBJ1-1	CAISEMNAEAFF	TGTGCCATCAGTGAGATGAACGCTGAAGCTTTCTTT
many	TRBV13	.	TRBJ2-7	CASTFGGGVEQYF	TGTGCCAGCACCTTCGGGGGCGGGGTCGAGCAGTACTTC
many	TRBV2	TRBD2	TRBJ2-1	CASSESGAGGRYNEQFF	TGTGCCAGCAGTGAAAGTGGCGCGGGAGGGCGCTACAATGAGCAGTTCTTC
many	TRBV20-1	TRBD1	TRBJ2-5	CSAEPGQQETQYF	TGCAGTGCTGAACCGGGACAGCAAGAGACCCAGTACTTC
many	TRBV6-6	.	TRBJ2-3	CASSSLMAVGADTQYF	TGTGCCAGCAGTTCCCTCATGGCCGTAGGTGCAGATACGCAGTATTTT
many	TRBV5-1	.	TRBJ2-5	CASSRDRFMRDRETQYF	TGCGCCAGCAGTCGGGACCGCTTCATGCGGGATCGAGAGACCCAGTACTTC
many	TRBV11-2	.	TRBJ2-5	CASSPPGIAQETQYF	TGTGCCAGCAGCCCCCCGGGCATAGCGCAAGAGACCCAGTACTTC
many	TRBV27	.	TRBJ2-1	CASSGRGYNEQFF	TGTGCCAGCAGTGGTCGGGGCTACAATGAGCAGTTCTTC
many	TRBV6-4	TRBD2	TRBJ2-3	CASRKTSDSTDTQYF	TGTGCCAGCAGAAAGACTAGCGATAGCACAGATACGCAGTATTTT
many	TRBV4-3	.	TRBJ2-7	CASSLKSPGSYEQYF	TGCGCCAGCAGCCTCAAAAGTCCAGGGTCCTACGAGCAGTACTTC
many	TRBV28	TRBD1	TRBJ1-1	CASRWTGQVTEAFF	TGTGCCAGCAGATGGACGGGACAGGTGACTGAAGCTTTCTTT
.	TRBV4-2	TRBD2	TRBJ2-1	CASSQDSGSNEQFF	TGTGCCAGCAGCCAAGATAGCGGGTCTAATGAGCAGTTCTTC
many	TRBV27	.	TRBJ1-1	CASSDLNTEAFF	TGTGCCAGCAGCGACCTTAACACTGAAGCTTTCTTT
many	TRBV3-1	.	TRBJ2-3	CASSDLAGQHTDTQYF	TGTGCCAGCAGCGACTTAGCGGGACAGCACACAGATACGCAGTATTTT
many	TRBV13	TRBD1	TRBJ2-7	CASSQQGQYFYEQYF	TGTGCCAGCAGCCAGCAGGGACAGTACTTCTACGAGCAGTACTTC
.	TRBV24-1	.	TRBJ1-1	CATSPGSHEVNTEAFF	TGTGCCACCAGTCCGGGATCCCACGAGGTGAACACTGAAGCTTTCTTT
few	TRBV27	.	TRBJ2-7	CASGLLPSYEQYF	TGTGCCAGCGGACTTTTGCCCTCCTACGAGCAGTACTTC